These 24 T cell receptor beta chains were all obtained from the same sample, sequenced in a study of blood T cell repertoires in COVID-19. TCRdb's copy holds only in-frame clones and misses some; the assay was immunoSEQ multiplex PCR. The table lists about 330,000 clones, 75% to 85% of them singletons. The material sequenced was peripheral blood. These receptors were collected from a human donor in a cohort sampled during active COVID-19.

This clone was recorded once. The V and J genes are TRBV6-1 and TRBJ1-1; a weak D match, TRBD1 (5 bases). Trimming cost V 0 bases and J 11 bases, with 13 bases left between them. The CDR3 has 13 residues. Germline V gene lookup returns CDR1 MNHNS and CDR2 SASEGT. Here the CDR3 reads CASSEAGGRGAFF. The CDR3 nucleotides read TGTGCCAGCAGTGAAGCCGGGGGAAGAGGGGCTTTCTTT.

Only one count was recorded for this clone. CDR3: CASSPVSTGFGTDTQYF. CDR3 DNA sequence: TGCGCCAGCAGCCCGGTTTCAACAGGGTTCGGCACAGATACGCAGTATTTT. The chain carries TRBV5-1 and TRBJ2-3; the D gene is possibly TRBD1 (6 bases). This CDR3 has 17 amino acids. V lost 4 bases to trimming and J lost 1 base, with 19 bases between them. Per germline, CDR1 SGHRS and CDR2 YFSETQ. Based on the CDR3 plus reference TRBV5-1 and TRBJ2-3, the full variable domain is KAGVTQTPRYLIKTRGQQVTLSCSPISGHRSVSWYQQTPGQGLQFLFEYFSETQRNKGNFPGRFSGRQFSNSRSEMNVSTLELGDSALYLCASSPVSTGFGTDTQYFGPGTRLTVL.

This sequence joins TRBV27 and TRBJ1-4; D gene uncertain. Trimming cost V 6 bases and J 8 bases, with 10 bases left between them. Germline-derived CDR1 and CDR2 are MNHEY and SMNVEV (reference sequence). The CDR3 contains 12 residues. The CDR3 DNA reads TGTGCCAGCAGCTCCCCCCCGGAAAAACTGTTTTTT. It yields the protein CASSSPPEKLFF.

This sequence joins TRBV12-3 or TRBV12-4 and TRBJ2-1, with D uncertain. The V gene lost 3 bases and the J gene lost 4 bases, with 7 bases spanning the gap. The CDR3 is made up of 13 amino acids. The CDR3 loop reads CASSLTKYNEQFF. For the CDR3, the DNA is TGTGCCAGCAGTTTGACAAAATACAATGAGCAGTTCTTC.

The count of this clone is one. The chain uses TRBV3-1 (or the pseudogene TRBV3-2) and TRBJ1-1, with 7 bases that match TRBD1. The CDR3 has 11 residues. Germline values: CDR1 LGHDT, CDR2 YNNKEL (reference sequence). Trimming at V came to 6 bases and at J to 11 bases, leaving 6 bases not matched to a gene. The CDR3 loop reads CASRRQGPAFF. In DNA, the CDR3 is TGTGCCAGCAGACGACAGGGCCCGGCTTTCTTT.

The chain joins TRBV15 to TRBJ1-1; D unresolved. The V and J ends lost 3 bases and 7 bases respectively, with 15 bases between them. CDR1 and CDR2 from the germline V gene are LNHNV and YYDKDF (reference sequence). CDR3 length equals 14 residues. The CDR3 sequence is CATSSKPRGSEAFF. In DNA, the CDR3 is TGTGCCACCAGCAGCAAACCTCGGGGAAGTGAAGCTTTCTTT. The variable domain in full, completed from reference TRBV15 and TRBJ1-1, reads DAMVIQNPRYQVTQFGKPVTLSCSQTLNHNVMYWYQQKSSQAPKLLFHYYDKDFNNEADTPDNFQSRRPNTSFCFLDIRSPGLGDTAMYLCATSSKPRGSEAFFGQGTRLTVV.

The chain is built from TRBV20-1 and TRBJ1-2, with unresolved D. This CDR3 region has 11 residues. The V end was cut by 6 bases, the J end by 5 bases, with 10 bases between. Germline values: CDR1 DFQATT, CDR2 SNEGSKA (reference sequence). The CDR3 sequence: CSASQDYGYTF. CDR3 coding DNA: TGCAGTGCCAGTCAGGATTATGGCTACACCTTC.

The chain combines TRBV30 with TRBJ1-5, with D perhaps matching TRBD1 (5 bases). Trimming stripped 1 base from V and 2 bases from J, with 21 bases between. Germline V CDR1 and CDR2: GTSNPN, SVGIG (reference sequence). The CDR3 is made up of 18 amino acids. This CDR3 reads CAWSGAGPLLRGNQPQHF. CDR3 nucleotide sequence: TGTGCCTGGAGTGGGGCAGGTCCCCTCCTCAGGGGCAATCAGCCCCAGCATTTT.

Regarding this clone: Other DNA sequences in this sample translate to the same CDR3. The chain uses TRBV24-1 and TRBJ2-7; no definite D call. CDR3 length: 11 amino acids. CDR1 and CDR2 from the germline V gene are KGHDR and SFDVKD. Trimming took 4 bases from V and 4 from J, leaving 4 bases between them. CDR3 coding DNA: TGTGCCACCAGTGACTTATACGAGCAGTACTTC. Translating it yields CATSDLYEQYF.

Concerning this clone: A much larger clone differs from this one at a single base, so this may be a read error. The chain combines TRBV7-9 with TRBJ2-1, with 8 bases identical to TRBD2. The CDR3 length is 14 residues. Germline V lookup: CDR1 SEHNR, CDR2 FQNEAQ (reference sequence). The V and J ends lost 10 bases and 0 bases, in that order; junction bases with no gene match: 5. The CDR3 loop reads CATAGTSSYNEQFF. The CDR3, as DNA: TGTGCCACCGCCGGGACTAGCTCCTACAATGAGCAGTTCTTC.

CDR3 DNA sequence: TGCGCCAGCAGCGTTGCAGGGGGAACTGGAAACACCATATATTTT. It encodes CASSVAGGTGNTIYF. V is TRBV5-1 and J is TRBJ1-3, with 7 positions matching TRBD1. V lost 4 bases, J lost 2 bases, and 6 bases stayed unmatched. Germline CDR1 SGHRS, CDR2 YFSETQ. The CDR3 sequence is 15 residues long.

This sequence joins TRBV30 and TRBJ1-5; 8 bases are a match to TRBD1. The ends lost 2 bases at V and 10 bases at J; junction bases unmatched: 13. The CDR3 is 15 residues long. CDR1 is GTSNPN and CDR2 is SVGIG in the germline V gene (reference sequence). For the CDR3, the DNA is TGTGCCTGGAGTCCCCGAGGACAGGGAGGGTATCCCCAGCATTTT. Amino acid sequence: CAWSPRGQGGYPQHF.

The chain joins TRBV5-6 to TRBJ1-2; no reliable D call. Trimming pared 2 bases from V and 4 bases from J, leaving 6 bases between. This CDR3 contains 12 residues. CDR1 is SGHDT, CDR2 YYEEEE, per germline. The CDR3 sequence: CASSFPSYGYTF. CDR3 nucleotides: TGTGCCAGCAGCTTCCCCAGCTATGGCTACACCTTC.

This clone was observed a single time. This chain links TRBV24-1 with TRBJ1-2; 7 nucleotides align to TRBD1. CDR3 length: 16 residues. CDR1 and CDR2 (germline): KGHDR, SFDVKD. After removal of 2 bases from V and 2 bases from J, the junction contained 7 bases not matched to a gene. CDR3: CATSDSTGKGNYGYTF. CDR3 nucleotides: TGTGCCACCAGTGATTCGACAGGGAAGGGCAACTATGGCTACACCTTC.

This clone has only a few counts. J is TRBJ1-1 and V is TRBV5-1; 11 bases are a match to TRBD1. With 4 bases clipped from V and 0 bases from J, the junction kept 8 bases outside the gene matches. The CDR3 is 17 residues long. Looked up from germline, CDR1 is SGHRS and CDR2 is YFSETQ. This CDR3 is CASSRGQGDYMNTEAFF. The CDR3 nucleotides are TGCGCCAGCAGCCGGGGACAGGGGGACTATATGAACACTGAAGCTTTCTTT. Filled out from reference TRBV5-1 and TRBJ1-1, the complete variable domain reads KAGVTQTPRYLIKTRGQQVTLSCSPISGHRSVSWYQQTPGQGLQFLFEYFSETQRNKGNFPGRFSGRQFSNSRSEMNVSTLELGDSALYLCASSRGQGDYMNTEAFFGQGTRLTVV.

This clone was recorded only once. The gene calls are TRBV2 and TRBJ1-5, with D maybe TRBD1 (5 bases). Per the germline V gene, CDR1 is SNHLY and CDR2 is FYNNEI. The CDR3 is made up of 14 amino acids. The ends were cut back, 5 bases at V and 0 bases at J, with 8 bases in the middle. This chain's CDR3 is CASSKTVSNQPQHF. In DNA form, the CDR3 reads TGTGCCAGCAGTAAGACAGTTAGCAATCAGCCCCAGCATTTT.

The chain couples TRBV6-6 to TRBJ1-1; D may be TRBD1 (5 bases). This CDR3 has 13 residues. V was trimmed by 8 bases and J by 3 bases, leaving 13 bases between them. CDR1 is MNHNY and CDR2 is SVGAGI in the germline V gene (reference sequence). The chain's CDR3 is CASASGLDTEAFF. The DNA of the CDR3 is TGTGCCAGCGCGTCAGGGTTGGACACTGAAGCTTTCTTT.

This clone was detected ten times or more. This rearrangement joins TRBV30 to TRBJ1-6; D may be TRBD1 (6 bases). Trimming took off 5 bases at V and 7 bases at J, with 9 bases between the two ends. CDR3 length: 12 amino acids. Germline V gene sequence: CDR1 GTSNPN, CDR2 SVGIG (reference sequence). The CDR3 here is CAWGQPNSPLHF. The DNA for the CDR3 is TGTGCCTGGGGACAGCCGAATTCACCCCTCCACTTT.

This rearrangement joins TRBV2 to TRBJ1-1, with 7 bases identical to TRBD1. CDR1 SNHLY and CDR2 FYNNEI come from the germline V gene. V gave up 7 bases and J gave up 4 bases; unmatched junction bases: 12. CDR3 size: 15 residues. The CDR3 reads CASTPSDRRSTEAFF. Here the CDR3 DNA reads TGTGCCAGCACTCCCTCGGACAGGCGGAGCACTGAAGCTTTCTTT.

The chain couples TRBV7-9 to TRBJ1-1; 9 nucleotides agree with TRBD1. V trimming: 5 bases; J trimming: 7 bases; junction bases outside the gene matches: 5. Per germline, CDR1 SEHNR and CDR2 FQNEAQ (reference sequence). The CDR3 loop spans 13 amino acids. The CDR3 nucleotides are TGTGCCAGCAGCCCACAGGGGGCCAGTGAAGCTTTCTTT. Translating gives CASSPQGASEAFF.

The chain couples TRBV19 to TRBJ2-7; D is perhaps TRBD1 (7 bases). This CDR3 contains 14 residues. In germline, CDR1 is LNHDA, CDR2 SQIVND (reference sequence). V lost 7 bases and J lost 2, with 15 bases in between. CDR3: CASKAGRGAYEQYF. The CDR3 coding sequence is TGTGCCAGTAAGGCGGGCAGGGGGGCCTACGAGCAGTACTTC.

The rearrangement links TRBV7-2 to TRBJ1-2; D is undetermined. Germline lookup yields CDR1 SGHTA and CDR2 FQGNSA. The CDR3 totals 11 residues. This CDR3 reads CPGGANYGYTF. CDR3 nucleotide sequence: TGTCCCGGAGGCGCTAACTATGGCTACACCTTC.

This clone was seen just once. The chain recombines TRBV6-5 with TRBJ1-1; TRBD1 matches at 7 bases. Losses at the gene ends were 5 bases for V and 5 bases for J; bases not matched to a gene: 11. The CDR3 extends over 15 amino acids. Germline CDR1 reads MNHEY; CDR2 reads SVGAGI. CDR3 loop: CASSMSDRAGTEAFF. The CDR3 coding sequence is TGTGCCAGCAGTATGAGTGACAGGGCAGGGACTGAAGCTTTCTTT.

This clone was detected only once. The rearrangement uses TRBV7-9 and TRBJ1-1; D not resolved. Germline V gives CDR1 SEHNR, CDR2 FQNEAQ (reference sequence). The CDR3 is 12 amino acids. Between the trimmed V and J ends, which lost 6 bases and 3 bases, there was a span of 8 bases. CDR3 protein: CASRDFDTEAFF. CDR3 DNA: TGTGCCAGCAGAGACTTCGACACTGAAGCTTTCTTT.